Following are 29 T cell receptor beta chains from one sample sequenced in a study of T cell responses to AZD1222 COVID-19 vaccine. Sequencing used immunoSEQ multiplex PCR; TCRdb keeps in-frame clones, though not all of them. The table has 100,000 to 150,000 clones, roughly 90% seen once; the top ten hold 7.1%. Here the sequenced sample was peripheral blood, taken 28 days after the second AZD1222 dose. The receptor set was obtained from an adult who received the AZD1222 COVID-19 vaccine.

The V and J genes are TRBV20-1 and TRBJ1-1, with D unclear. CDR3 length: 11 amino acids. Trimming took off 2 bases at V and 4 bases at J, with 5 bases between the two ends. Germline values: CDR1 DFQATT, CDR2 SNEGSKA (reference sequence). The CDR3 DNA sequence: TGCAGTGCTAGACTTGCCACTGAAGCTTTCTTT. It codes for CSARLATEAFF.

The chain is built from TRBV5-6 and TRBJ2-7; 8 bases are shared with TRBD1. J gave up 5 bases and V 3 bases, and 1 base lay outside the gene matches. The germline V gene has CDR1 SGHDT and CDR2 YYEEEE. CDR3 length equals 12 residues. For the CDR3, the DNA is TGTGCCAGCAGCTCGGACAGGGACGAGCAGTACTTC. Translated: CASSSDRDEQYF.

This clone was detected once. V and J are TRBV7-9 and TRBJ2-7, with no clear D. The ends were cut back, 0 bases at V and 0 bases at J, with 3 bases in the middle. CDR1 is SEHNR and CDR2 is FQNEAQ in the germline V gene (reference sequence). The CDR3 has 13 residues. CDR3 sequence (DNA): TGTGCCAGCAGCTTAGCCGGCTCCTACGAGCAGTACTTC. This translates into CASSLAGSYEQYF.

V and J are TRBV5-6 and TRBJ2-1; the D gene is possibly TRBD1 (6 bases). Trimming removed 4 bases at V and 9 bases at J, with 17 bases between. The CDR3 extends over 14 amino acids. Germline assignment: CDR1 SGHDT and CDR2 YYEEEE. The CDR3 here is CASSRMLQGTEQFF. The CDR3 DNA is TGTGCCAGCAGCCGAATGTTACAGGGCACTGAGCAGTTCTTC.

The chain combines TRBV4-1 with TRBJ2-6; no clear D gene. The V end lost 0 bases, the J end lost 4 bases, and 16 bases lay between the germline ends. CDR3 length: 18 amino acids. Germline V gene lookup returns CDR1 MGHRA and CDR2 YSYEKL. CDR3 nucleotide sequence: TGCGCCAGCAGCCAAGAGGTATTAGAACTGCTAGGGGCCAACGTCCTGACTTTC. Residues: CASSQEVLELLGANVLTF.

This clone was seen a handful of times. This chain links TRBV7-2 with TRBJ2-5, with D tentatively TRBD1 or TRBD2 (6 bases each). The V gene's germline CDR1 is SGHTA and CDR2 FQGNSA. The CDR3 has 15 residues. Trimming pared 5 bases from V and 5 bases from J, leaving 18 bases between. The CDR3 DNA is TGTGCCAGCAGCCGGAGTTGGGGGGCGGTGGAGACCCAGTACTTC. Translated, it gives CASSRSWGAVETQYF.

This chain's CDR3 is CASSEVATNEKLFF. In DNA, the CDR3 is TGTGCCAGCAGTGAGGTTGCAACTAATGAAAAACTGTTTTTT. This chain joins TRBV2 and TRBJ1-4; no firm D call. The CDR3 has 14 amino acids. Germline lookup yields CDR1 SNHLY and CDR2 FYNNEI. V lost 3 bases and J 0 bases, leaving 5 bases between the germline ends.

This clone was picked up one time. This chain connects TRBV5-6 to TRBJ1-2; unclear D gene. Deletions cut 3 bases from V and 8 bases from J, with 11 bases between. This CDR3 spans 12 amino acids. Germline values: CDR1 SGHDT, CDR2 YYEEEE. CDR3 bases: TGTGCCAGCAGCTCGGACCTGGGGGGCTACACCTTC. Its translation: CASSSDLGGYTF.

The J gene is TRBJ1-1, the V gene TRBV5-6; 7 bases agree with TRBD1. Germline CDR1 SGHDT, CDR2 YYEEEE. V lost 5 bases, J lost 0 bases, and 7 bases stayed unmatched. The CDR3 runs to 15 residues. CDR3 in DNA: TGTGCCAGCAGATGGACGGACAGGATGAACACTGAAGCTTTCTTT. It codes for CASRWTDRMNTEAFF.

The rearrangement uses TRBV19 and TRBJ2-2, with no clear D. Germline assignment: CDR1 LNHDA and CDR2 SQIVND (reference sequence). Trimming removed 4 bases at V and 0 bases at J, with 6 bases between. The CDR3 spans 14 residues. CDR3 protein: CASSKTANTGELFF. CDR3 sequence (DNA): TGTGCCAGTAGTAAGACCGCGAACACCGGGGAGCTGTTTTTT.

This clone was found once. This chain joins TRBV4-1 and TRBJ2-7; TRBD1 aligns across 11 bases. The CDR3 is made up of 15 amino acids. The germline gives CDR1 MGHRA, CDR2 YSYEKL. Trimming cost V 2 bases and J 5 bases; bases outside gene matches: 5. The CDR3 nucleotides are TGCGCCAGCAGCCAACAATGGACAGGGGGCCACGAGCAGTACTTC. Protein: CASSQQWTGGHEQYF.

This chain links TRBV27 with TRBJ2-7; 10 bases match TRBD1. This CDR3 comprises 14 residues. J was trimmed by 3 bases and V by 5 bases; bases with no gene match: 4. In germline, CDR1 is MNHEY, CDR2 SMNVEV (reference sequence). The CDR3 nucleotides are TGTGCCAGCAGTACCGGGACAGGGGACTACGAGCAGTACTTC. Protein: CASSTGTGDYEQYF.

The J gene is TRBJ2-5, the V gene TRBV7-2; D possibly corresponds to TRBD2 (7 bases). CDR1 is SGHTA and CDR2 is FQGNSA in the germline V gene. Trimming left V 6 bases short and J 4 bases short, with 18 bases between. The CDR3 totals 15 residues. CDR3 DNA sequence: TGTGCCAGCAGTTCGGAGGGGGGGCGAAGAGAGACCCAGTACTTC. This encodes CASSSEGGRRETQYF.

The gene calls are TRBV13 and TRBJ1-1, with D possibly being TRBD1 (5 bases). V lost 2 bases and J lost 11, with 12 bases in between. The CDR3 consists of 12 residues. Germline CDR1 PRHDT, CDR2 FYEKMQ (reference sequence). CDR3 residues: CASSLSGSSAFF. The CDR3 DNA reads TGTGCCAGCAGCTTATCAGGGTCCTCGGCTTTCTTT. Combining the CDR3 with reference TRBV13 and TRBJ1-1 gives the whole variable domain AAGVIQSPRHLIKEKRETATLKCYPIPRHDTVYWYQQGPGQDPQFLISFYEKMQSDKGSIPDRFSAQQFSDYHSELNMSSLELGDSALYFCASSLSGSSAFFGQGTRLTVV.

This chain uses TRBV6-2 or TRBV6-3 with TRBJ1-3; no clear D gene. This CDR3 contains 15 residues. Germline-derived CDR1 and CDR2 are MNHEY and SVGEGT. Trimming cost V 0 bases and J 4 bases, with 10 bases left between them. The CDR3 bases are TGTGCCAGCAGTTACTCGAGGGCGACGGGAAACACCATATATTTT. This sequence encodes CASSYSRATGNTIYF.

The V and J genes are TRBV25-1 and TRBJ1-2, with TRBD1 matching 7 bases. Germline CDR1 MGHDK, CDR2 SYGVNS. The CDR3 covers 18 residues. The V gene end was trimmed by 3 bases and the J gene end by 3 bases; junction bases not matched to a gene: 16. The CDR3 DNA reads TGTGCCAGCAGTGATCCCCAAGGCCCCGGACAGGCAGACTATGGCTACACCTTC. Its translation is CASSDPQGPGQADYGYTF.

The genes are TRBV5-1 and TRBJ2-1, with TRBD2 as a possible D gene (5 bases). The V and J ends lost 0 bases and 7 bases respectively, with 5 bases between them. Germline values: CDR1 SGHRS, CDR2 YFSETQ. The CDR3 is 12 amino acids. The DNA of the CDR3 is TGCGCCAGCAGCTTGGCGGGGAATGAGCAGTTCTTC. It codes for CASSLAGNEQFF.

The rearrangement uses TRBV7-6 and TRBJ2-7; no firm D call. The length of the CDR3 is 13 residues. Germline CDR1 reads SGHVS; CDR2 reads FNYEAQ. V was shortened by 1 base and J by 4 bases, with 8 bases between the two germline ends. The chain's CDR3 is CASSLELEYEQYF. The CDR3, as DNA: TGTGCCAGCAGCTTAGAACTCGAGTACGAGCAGTACTTC.

The V call is TRBV19, the J call TRBJ1-5; 7 positions match TRBD1. J was trimmed by 3 bases and V by 5 bases; bases with no gene match: 7. Germline CDR1 is LNHDA and CDR2 is SQIVND (reference sequence). This CDR3 comprises 15 residues. The CDR3 loop is CASSRQGPNNQPQHF. The CDR3 region has the DNA TGTGCCAGTAGTCGACAGGGCCCTAACAATCAGCCCCAGCATTTT.

The V call is TRBV19, the J call TRBJ2-7, with D perhaps matching TRBD2 (6 bases). CDR1 and CDR2 from the germline V gene are LNHDA and SQIVND (reference sequence). Trimming removed 3 bases from V and 13 bases from J, with 19 bases in between. CDR3 length: 13 amino acids. The CDR3 DNA reads as TGTGCCAGTAGTATCGGGGTCGGTAGGAGGGCTTACTTC. Translated: CASSIGVGRRAYF. The whole variable domain, filled in from reference TRBV19 and TRBJ2-7, reads DGGITQSPKYLFRKEGQNVTLSCEQNLNHDAMYWYRQDPGQGLRLIYYSQIVNDFQKGDIAEGYSVSREKKESFPLTVTSAQKNPTAFYLCASSIGVGRRAYFGPGTRLTVT.

The chain joins TRBV11-3 to TRBJ2-7, with 9 bases identical to TRBD1. Germline V gene data show CDR1 as SGHNT and CDR2 as YENEEA. The CDR3 spans 14 residues. With 4 bases clipped from V and 3 bases from J, the junction kept 4 bases outside the gene matches. DNA of the CDR3: TGTGCCAGCAGCTCGGGGACAGGGCTCTACGAGCAGTACTTC. It codes for CASSSGTGLYEQYF. Full variable domain (missing parts from reference TRBV11-3 and TRBJ2-7): EAGVVQSPRYKIIEKKQPVAFWCNPISGHNTLYWYLQNLGQGPELLIRYENEEAVDDSQLPKDRFSAERLKGVDSTLKIQPAELGDSAVYLCASSSGTGLYEQYFGPGTRLTVT.

The gene calls are TRBV11-2 and TRBJ2-2; 10 bases match TRBD2. V lost 4 bases and J lost 4; bases outside the gene matches: 9. The CDR3 totals 17 residues. The germline gives CDR1 SGHAT, CDR2 FQNNGV. DNA of the CDR3: TGTGCCAGCAGCTCCTTAAAGCGGGAGGGACGCACCGGGGAGCTGTTTTTT. Its translation is CASSSLKREGRTGELFF.

This chain links TRBV11-2 with TRBJ1-2; D is uncertain. Trimming took 2 bases from V and 3 from J, leaving 7 bases between them. Germline CDR1 and CDR2: SGHAT and FQNNGV. The CDR3 is made up of 13 amino acids. Here the CDR3 reads CASSLYQHYGYTF. CDR3 in DNA: TGTGCCAGCAGCTTATATCAGCACTATGGCTACACCTTC.

V is TRBV18 and J is TRBJ1-2, with 9 bases aligning to TRBD1. Trimming at V came to 4 bases and at J to 1 base, leaving 4 bases not matched to a gene. This CDR3 is built from 15 residues. In germline, CDR1 is KGHSH, CDR2 LQKENI. CDR3 region: CASSLRDRDNYGYTF. The CDR3 coding sequence is TGTGCCAGCTCACTCCGGGACAGGGATAACTATGGCTACACCTTC. Drawing the rest from reference TRBV18 and TRBJ1-2, the complete variable domain is NAGVMQNPRHLVRRRGQEARLRCSPMKGHSHVYWYRQLPEEGLKFMVYLQKENIIDESGMPKERFSAEFPKEGPSILRIQQVVRGDSAAYFCASSLRDRDNYGYTFGSGTRLTVV.

The V and J genes are TRBV30 and TRBJ2-5; no reliable D call. V was trimmed by 0 bases and J by 2 bases, leaving 10 bases between them. There are 14 residues in the CDR3. CDR1 and CDR2 (germline): GTSNPN, SVGIG (reference sequence). The CDR3 sequence is CAWSVGTHQETQYF. The DNA for the CDR3 is TGTGCCTGGAGTGTGGGAACTCATCAAGAGACCCAGTACTTC.

The chain joins TRBV3-1 (or the pseudogene TRBV3-2) to TRBJ2-7, with D uncertain. V lost 3 bases and J 7 bases, leaving 16 bases between the germline ends. The CDR3 loop spans 14 amino acids. Germline V gene lookup returns CDR1 LGHDT and CDR2 YNNKEL (reference sequence). The chain's CDR3 is CASSHRRSTFEQYF. The CDR3 DNA reads TGTGCCAGCAGCCATCGTAGAAGTACGTTTGAGCAGTACTTC.

The genes are TRBV5-6 and TRBJ1-5; TRBD1 matches 10 bases. This CDR3 is built from 16 residues. Germline V CDR1 and CDR2: SGHDT, YYEEEE. V lost 0 bases, J lost 6 bases, and 6 bases stayed unmatched. This chain's CDR3 is CASSLEADRGIQPQHF. CDR3 DNA sequence: TGTGCCAGCAGCTTGGAGGCGGACAGGGGGATTCAGCCCCAGCATTTT.

This chain links TRBV5-1 with TRBJ1-1; D remains ambiguous. V was trimmed by 0 bases and J by 1 base, leaving 4 bases between them. Germline V gene data show CDR1 as SGHRS and CDR2 as YFSETQ. The CDR3 extends over 13 amino acids. CDR3 bases: TGCGCCAGCAGCTTGGACTGGAACACTGAAGCTTTCTTT. Encoded protein: CASSLDWNTEAFF. The full variable domain, completed using reference TRBV5-1 and TRBJ1-1, is KAGVTQTPRYLIKTRGQQVTLSCSPISGHRSVSWYQQTPGQGLQFLFEYFSETQRNKGNFPGRFSGRQFSNSRSEMNVSTLELGDSALYLCASSLDWNTEAFFGQGTRLTVV.

This clone appeared a single time. This chain uses TRBV7-9 with TRBJ2-2; 7 bases are a match to TRBD1. V lost 4 bases, J lost 6 bases, and 11 bases stayed unmatched. Germline V gene lookup returns CDR1 SEHNR and CDR2 FQNEAQ (reference sequence). This CDR3 contains 16 residues. CDR3 in amino acids: CASSYHLGGGSGELFF. The CDR3 DNA sequence: TGTGCCAGCAGCTATCACCTAGGGGGCGGATCCGGGGAGCTGTTTTTT.